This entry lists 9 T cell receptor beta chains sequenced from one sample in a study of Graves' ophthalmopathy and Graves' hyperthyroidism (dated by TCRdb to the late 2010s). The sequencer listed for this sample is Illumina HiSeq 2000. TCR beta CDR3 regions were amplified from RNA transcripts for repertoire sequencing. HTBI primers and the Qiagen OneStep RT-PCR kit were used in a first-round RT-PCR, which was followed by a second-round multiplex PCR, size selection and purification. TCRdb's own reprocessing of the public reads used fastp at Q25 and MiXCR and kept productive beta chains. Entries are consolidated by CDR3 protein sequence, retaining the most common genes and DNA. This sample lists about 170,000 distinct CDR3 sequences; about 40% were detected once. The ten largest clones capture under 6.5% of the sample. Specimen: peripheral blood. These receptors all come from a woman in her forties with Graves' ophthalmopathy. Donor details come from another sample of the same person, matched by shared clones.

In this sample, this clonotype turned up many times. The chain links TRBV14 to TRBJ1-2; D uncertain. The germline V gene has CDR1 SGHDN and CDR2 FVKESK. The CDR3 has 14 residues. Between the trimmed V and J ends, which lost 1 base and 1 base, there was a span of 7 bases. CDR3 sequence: CASSQGLGNYGYTF. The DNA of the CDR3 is TGTGCCAGCAGCCAAGGTTTGGGTAACTATGGCTACACCTTC.

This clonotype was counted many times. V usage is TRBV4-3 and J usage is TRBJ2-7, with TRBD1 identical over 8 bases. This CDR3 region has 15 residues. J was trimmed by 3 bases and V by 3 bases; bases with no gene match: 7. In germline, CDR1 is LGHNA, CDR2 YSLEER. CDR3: CASSQGRQGRYEQYF. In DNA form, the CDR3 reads TGCGCCAGCAGCCAGGGCCGACAGGGGCGCTACGAGCAGTACTTC.

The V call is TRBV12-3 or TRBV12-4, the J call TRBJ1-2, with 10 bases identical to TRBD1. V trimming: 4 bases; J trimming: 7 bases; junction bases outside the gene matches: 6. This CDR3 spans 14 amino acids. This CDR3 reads CASSYSGTGVGYTF. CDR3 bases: TGTGCCAGCAGTTACTCCGGGACAGGGGTTGGCTACACCTTC.

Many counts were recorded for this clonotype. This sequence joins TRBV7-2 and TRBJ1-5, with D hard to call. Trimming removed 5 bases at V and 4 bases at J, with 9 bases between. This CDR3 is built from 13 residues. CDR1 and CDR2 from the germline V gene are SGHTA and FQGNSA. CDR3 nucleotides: TGTGCCAGCAGCACCGAACGTAATCAGCCCCAGCATTTT. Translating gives CASSTERNQPQHF.

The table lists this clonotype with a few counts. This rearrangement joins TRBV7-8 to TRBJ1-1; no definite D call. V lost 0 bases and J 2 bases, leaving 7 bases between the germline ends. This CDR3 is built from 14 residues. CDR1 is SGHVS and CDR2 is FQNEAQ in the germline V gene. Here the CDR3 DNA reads TGTGCCAGCAGCTTAGCCTCACAAAACACTGAAGCTTTCTTT. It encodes CASSLASQNTEAFF.

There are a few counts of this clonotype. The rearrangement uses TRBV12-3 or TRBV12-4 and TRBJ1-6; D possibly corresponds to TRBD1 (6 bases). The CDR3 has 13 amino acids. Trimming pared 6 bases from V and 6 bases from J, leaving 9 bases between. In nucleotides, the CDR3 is TGTGCCAGCAGAAGGGGGTTTAATTCACCCCTCCACTTT. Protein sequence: CASRRGFNSPLHF.

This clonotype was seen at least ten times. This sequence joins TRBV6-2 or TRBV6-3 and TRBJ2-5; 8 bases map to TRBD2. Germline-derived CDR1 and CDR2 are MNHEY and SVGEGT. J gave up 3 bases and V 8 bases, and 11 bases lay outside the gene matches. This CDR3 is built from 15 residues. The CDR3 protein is CASESLAGGKETQYF. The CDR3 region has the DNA TGTGCCAGCGAGTCCCTCGCGGGGGGAAAAGAGACCCAGTACTTC.

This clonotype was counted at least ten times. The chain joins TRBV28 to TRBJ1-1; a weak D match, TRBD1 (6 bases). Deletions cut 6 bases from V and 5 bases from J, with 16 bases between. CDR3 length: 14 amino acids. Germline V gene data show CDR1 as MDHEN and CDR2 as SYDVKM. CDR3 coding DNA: TGTGCCAGCAGCCGTACAGGGCAAGCGACTGAAGCTTTCTTT. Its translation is CASSRTGQATEAFF.

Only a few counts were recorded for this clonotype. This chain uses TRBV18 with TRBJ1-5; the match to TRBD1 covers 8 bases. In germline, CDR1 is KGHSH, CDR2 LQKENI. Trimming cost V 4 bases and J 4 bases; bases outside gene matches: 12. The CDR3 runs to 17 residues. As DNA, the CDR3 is TGTGCCAGCTCACTCGGACAGGGCTCCACTATTAATCAGCCCCAGCATTTT. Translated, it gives CASSLGQGSTINQPQHF.